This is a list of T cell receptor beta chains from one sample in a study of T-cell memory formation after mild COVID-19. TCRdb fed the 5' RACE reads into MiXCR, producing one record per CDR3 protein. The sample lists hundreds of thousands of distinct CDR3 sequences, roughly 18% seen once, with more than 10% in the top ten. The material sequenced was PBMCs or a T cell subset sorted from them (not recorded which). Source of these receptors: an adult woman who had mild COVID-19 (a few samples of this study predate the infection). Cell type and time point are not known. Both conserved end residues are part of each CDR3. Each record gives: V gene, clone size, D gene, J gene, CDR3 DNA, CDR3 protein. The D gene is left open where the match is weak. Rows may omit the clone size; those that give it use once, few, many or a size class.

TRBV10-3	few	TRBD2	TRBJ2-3	TGTGCCATCGGGAGGGGAGAGGGGACCACAGATACGCAGTATTTT	CAIGRGEGTTDTQYF
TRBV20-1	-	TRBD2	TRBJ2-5	TGCAGTGCTAGAGAGGGGCTAGCGGGGGGGCAAGAGACCCATTACTTC	CSAREGLAGGQETHYF
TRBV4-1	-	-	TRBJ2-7	TGCGCCAGCAGCCACTATGGACTCAGGGACAACTACGAGCAGTACTTC	CASSHYGLRDNYEQYF
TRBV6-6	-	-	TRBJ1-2	TGTGCCAGCAGCCCCTTTCAGGGTGGCGATGGCTACACCTTC	CASSPFQGGDGYTF
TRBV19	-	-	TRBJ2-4	TGTGCCAGTTCCCCGACGCACAGGGATCCCAAAACGAACTTC	CASSPTHRDPKTNF
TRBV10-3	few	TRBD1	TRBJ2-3	TGTGCCGCCTCCCTGACAGGGTCCGGCACAGATACGCAGTATTTT	CAASLTGSGTDTQYF
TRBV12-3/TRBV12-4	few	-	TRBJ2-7	TGTGCCAGCAGTTTTCGGGACGGAGCCTACGAGCAGTACTTC	CASSFRDGAYEQYF
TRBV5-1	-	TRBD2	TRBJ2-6	TGCGCCAGCAGCCCGTATAAGATAGCGGGAGGGCCTGGAGGCTCTGGGGCCAACGTCCTGACTTTC	CASSPYKIAGGPGGSGANVLTF
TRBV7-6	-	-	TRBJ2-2	TGTGCCAGCAGCTCACCTACAGGAACAAACACCGGGGAGCTGTTTTTT	CASSSPTGTNTGELFF
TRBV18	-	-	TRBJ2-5	TGTGCCAGCTCGAAAGGACAGCAAGAGACCCAGTACTTC	CASSKGQQETQYF
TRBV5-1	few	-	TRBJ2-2	TGCGCCAGCAGCACGGAGGTCACCGGGGAGCTGTTTTTT	CASSTEVTGELFF
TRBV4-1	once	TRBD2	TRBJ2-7	TGCGCCAGCAGCCTAGGACTAGCGGGAGAACACGAGCAGTACTTC	CASSLGLAGEHEQYF
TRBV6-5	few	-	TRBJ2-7	TGTGCCAGCAGTTACACCCCACAGGACTACGAGCAGTACTTC	CASSYTPQDYEQYF
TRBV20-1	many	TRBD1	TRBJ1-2	TGCAGTGCTTCTCCCGGCCCGGGACAGGGTTCTTATGGCTACACCTTC	CSASPGPGQGSYGYTF
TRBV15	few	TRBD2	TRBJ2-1	TGTGCCACCAGCAGAGTGCGGGACGGGAGGGCCTTGCTCTTC	CATSRVRDGRALLF
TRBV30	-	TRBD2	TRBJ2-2	TGTGCCTGGAGCCCCCCTACCAAGCGGGGGCGTCCACCGGAGGAGCTGTTTTTT	CAWSPPTKRGRPPEELFF
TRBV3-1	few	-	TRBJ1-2	TGTGCCAGCAGACCAGGACATTTCGACTATGGCTACACCTTC	CASRPGHFDYGYTF
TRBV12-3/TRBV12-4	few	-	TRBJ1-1	TGTGCCAGCACACCGGGTGCGGCTGAAGCTTTCTTT	CASTPGAAEAFF
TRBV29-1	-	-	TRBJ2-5	TGCAGCGTTGAATTTCAGTTCGAGTACCAAGAGACCCAGTACTTC	CSVEFQFEYQETQYF
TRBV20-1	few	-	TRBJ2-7	TGCAGTGCCCCGTACAGGGAAGGTTTCTCCGAGCAGTACTTC	CSAPYREGFSEQYF
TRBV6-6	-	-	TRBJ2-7	TGTGCCAGCAGCTATGGCCTTGTAGGGGGTTCCTACGAGCAGTACTTC	CASSYGLVGGSYEQYF
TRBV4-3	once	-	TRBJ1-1	TGCGCCAGCAGCCAAGGGACCCAGGAAAAAACTGAAGCTTTCTTT	CASSQGTQEKTEAFF
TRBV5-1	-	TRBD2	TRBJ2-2	TGCGCCAGCAGCTTGGTCGGTCGCGGGAGGGGTGCCGGGGAGCTGTTTTTT	CASSLVGRGRGAGELFF
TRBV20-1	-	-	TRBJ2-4	TGCAGTGCTAGAGCCCCGATACAAAGCCCCTTCAAAAACATTCAGTACTTC	CSARAPIQSPFKNIQYF
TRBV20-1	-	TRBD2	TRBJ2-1	TGCAGTGCTAGAAATCCGGGAGGCATGGGCGAGCAGTTCTTC	CSARNPGGMGEQFF
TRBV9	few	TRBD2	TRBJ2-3	TGTGCCAGCAGCGTGGAAGCGGGAGGGATCACAGATACGCAGTATTTT	CASSVEAGGITDTQYF
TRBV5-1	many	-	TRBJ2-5	TGCGCCAGCAGCTCGACCGGGACATCATTTGAGACCCAGTACTTC	CASSSTGTSFETQYF
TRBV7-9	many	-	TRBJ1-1	TGTGCCAGCTCACCGCCAGTAAACACTGAAGCTTTCTTT	CASSPPVNTEAFF
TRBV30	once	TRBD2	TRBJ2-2	TGTGCCTGGAGTGTACGCCTTGGCGGGAGTGGAACCGGGGAGCTGTTTTTT	CAWSVRLGGSGTGELFF